Listed below are T cell receptor beta chains from one sample, sequenced in a study of blood T cell repertoires in COVID-19. Produced via immunoSEQ multiplex PCR; TCRdb's table is partial and in-frame only. In the table there are 100,000 to 150,000 clones, roughly 90% of which are singletons. The sequencing input was peripheral blood. The receptors were sampled from a man in his fifties or sixties with acute or convalescent COVID-19. The CDR3 runs from the conserved cysteine through the conserved F or W. D genes are given only for firm matches. Rows may omit the clone size; those that give it use once, few, many or a size class.

j_gene,d_gene,abundance,v_gene,CDR3aa,CDR3nt
TRBJ2-2,NA,once,TRBV5-1,CASSGGRDGSRTGELFF,TGCGCCAGCAGCGGGGGCCGGGACGGTTCCCGGACCGGGGAGCTGTTTTTT
TRBJ2-5,NA,NA,TRBV11-2,CASSLDPSAGTQYF,TGTGCCAGCAGCTTAGATCCCAGTGCGGGGACCCAGTACTTC
TRBJ2-7,TRBD2,NA,TRBV5-4,CASSTWGGSYEQYF,TGTGCCAGCAGCACGTGGGGGGGCTCCTACGAGCAGTACTTC
TRBJ2-3,NA,NA,TRBV9,CASSLQGFSTDTQYF,TGTGCCAGCAGCCTTCAGGGTTTTAGCACAGATACGCAGTATTTT
TRBJ1-4,TRBD1,NA,TRBV19,CASSIRTGGNEKLFF,TGTGCCAGTAGTATTCGGACAGGGGGTAATGAAAAACTGTTTTTT
TRBJ1-2,TRBD1,NA,TRBV6-2/TRBV6-3,CASSYRRGRDYGYTF,TGTGCCAGCAGTTACCGCAGGGGGCGAGACTATGGCTACACCTTC
TRBJ2-6,TRBD2,NA,TRBV3-1/TRBV3-2,CASSRLAGVSGANVLTF,TGTGCCAGCAGCCGACTAGCGGGAGTGTCTGGGGCCAACGTCCTGACTTTC
TRBJ2-1,TRBD1,NA,TRBV5-4,CASSLMGQGIYNEQFF,TGTGCCAGCAGCTTGATGGGACAGGGAATTTACAATGAGCAGTTCTTC
TRBJ2-7,NA,NA,TRBV3-1/TRBV3-2,CASRGDRTSSYEQYF,TGTGCCAGCAGGGGTGACAGGACGAGCTCCTACGAGCAGTACTTC
TRBJ2-1,NA,NA,TRBV5-1,CASRRGLNNEQFF,TGCGCCAGCAGACGAGGACTAAACAATGAGCAGTTCTTC
TRBJ1-2,TRBD1,NA,TRBV24-1,CATGDRGSSYGYTF,TGTGCCACCGGGGACAGGGGCTCGTCCTATGGCTACACCTTC